The subject of this entry is one TCR beta chain. This clone was picked up a small number of times. The specificity of this receptor is unknown. No base-level quality is on record; no much larger clone is a single base apart. These data belong to a study of CD8+ T cells in alopecia areata (dated by TCRdb to the late 2010s). Regarding the complete study: High-throughput TCRbeta sequencing was used to examine T cell clonal expansion in alopecia areata in both the C3H/HeJ mouse model and human patients. In humans, TCRbeta sequencing was performed on scalp tissue and on sorted CD4+ and CD8+ peripheral blood T cells from healthy controls and from patients with patchy or totalis/universalis alopecia areata. Scalp clonality was compared among normal scalp (n=4), patchy alopecia areata scalp (n=8), and alopecia totalis/universalis scalp (n=8). The RNA source kit depended on sample type: the PAXgene miRNA kit for fixed scalp, the miRNeasy kit for PBMCs, and the RNeasy kit for mouse skin. Amplification of TCRbeta CDR3 regions was done by immunoSEQ multiplex PCR using 35 Vbeta forward primers and 13 Jbeta reverse primers.

PBMCs were separated by density centrifugation and stained for CD3, CD4 and CD8, after which CD4+ and CD8+ T cells were sorted on a FACSAria. Scalp biopsies and blood samples were obtained from unaffected controls. The library was prepared using the immunoSEQ multiplex PCR assay. To provide template for TCR sequencing, every sample had RNA extracted and reverse transcribed into cDNA. First-strand cDNA was synthesized using SuperScript III with a 2:1 mix of oligo-dT and random hexamers. A synthetic immune receptor repertoire was used to measure amplification bias, and any remaining bias was corrected computationally. The authors' analysis ran thus. Raw reads were preprocessed to remove errors, and CDR3 was defined according to IMGT conventions as the region from the conserved cysteine to phenylalanine. Clonality was calculated as 1 minus Shannon entropy normalized by log2 of the number of productive unique TCRs. Whether scalp clones were CD4 or CD8 was inferred by matching scalp TCRbeta sequences against CD4 and CD8 repertoires sorted from blood. Entries here come from immuneACCESS through TCRdb and include only in-frame sequences with V and J called. Some clones fail to appear in such tables; in the studies checked, an unresolved V gene covers under half of the shortfall, and the cause of the remainder is unknown. Clone size and the V and J calls come from that table; the DNA yielded D and trimming. For this sample the table gives 110,000 or so clones, of which 59% were detected only once. The ten most abundant clones make up around a fifth of the sample.

What the work shows at the level of the full study, not this receptor alone: Higher clonality and more expanded CD8+ clones were observed in lesional scalp than in normal scalp, particularly in alopecia totalis/universalis, a finding suggestive of antigenic drive. Shared TCR sequences between patients were less evident than in mice, which may be partly attributable to HLA diversity in the patient population. Resident alphabeta T cells in normal human skin are also sequenced, complicating scalp TCR repertoire analysis, unlike mouse skin dominated by gammadelta T cells.

V and J are truncated by 2 bases and 2 bases respectively, leaving an intervening sequence of 7 bases. The germline V gene (reference sequence) specifies PRHDT as CDR1 and FYEKMQ as CDR2. CDR3 length: 14 amino acids, cysteine to phenylalanine. Kept here is only the CDR3 DNA, which spans 42 bases and is read in frame from base 1. The material sequenced was CD8+ T cells sorted from blood. The sequence came from a human donor in good health. This receptor chain uses TRBV13 and TRBJ2-1, with no reliable assignment of the D segment. CDR3 loop: CASSLKGPYNEQFF. The bases are TGTGCCAGCAGCTTAAAAGGCCCCTACAATGAGCAGTTCTTC.